These 27 T cell receptor beta chains were all obtained from the same sample, sequenced in a study of blood T cells in healthy people across ages. Using a J-beta primer mix together with a sample-barcoded 5' primer, a second PCR was run for about 7 to 12 cycles. One entry per CDR3 protein, called by TCRdb with MiXCR from the 5' RACE reads. This sample carries roughly 1,700,000 distinct CDR3 sequences, under 30% of them seen once, and the ten largest clones take more than 6%. The sample consisted of blood. These receptors were obtained from a woman between 25 and 40 years old in good health.

The chain combines TRBV27 with TRBJ2-1, with 11 bases fitting TRBD1. Germline V CDR1 and CDR2: MNHEY, SMNVEV (reference sequence). Trimming removed 7 bases from V and 7 bases from J; junction bases left unmatched: 12. The length of the CDR3 is 16 residues. The CDR3 sequence is CASIPFRGQGGNEQFF. The CDR3 bases are TGTGCCAGCATCCCATTCCGGGGACAGGGGGGAAATGAGCAGTTCTTC.

Comment on this clonotype: The junction differs from germline at one of its ends, possibly a read error. The rearrangement links TRBV10-3 to TRBJ2-1; 7 bases map to TRBD2. CDR3 length equals 13 residues. The V gene's germline CDR1 is ENHRY and CDR2 SYGVKD. CDR3 bases: TGTGCCATCAGTGAGGGGACTACCTATGAGAAGTTCTTC. The encoded protein is CAISEGTTYEKFF.

J is TRBJ2-1 and V is TRBV15; weak D call: TRBD1 (5 bases). V dropped 0 bases and J dropped 15 bases, with 15 bases sitting between them. The CDR3 is made up of 13 amino acids. The germline gives CDR1 LNHNV, CDR2 YYDKDF (reference sequence). The CDR3 protein is CATSRDLSRGRFF. The CDR3, as DNA: TGTGCCACCAGCAGAGATCTCTCAAGGGGCAGGTTCTTC.

In this sample, this clonotype turned up once. A much larger clone differs from this one at a single base, so this may be a read error. J is TRBJ2-1 and V is TRBV5-5; unclear D gene. The CDR3 runs 13 residues. V was shortened by 4 bases and J by 10 bases, with 15 bases between the two germline ends. CDR1 and CDR2 from the germline V gene are SGHKS and YYEKEE (reference sequence). For the CDR3, the DNA is TGTGCCAGCAGCGAGGACCAAGCCTACGAGCAGTTCTTC. Encoded protein: CASSEDQAYEQFF.

The chain uses TRBV12-5 and TRBJ2-1, with TRBD2 matching over 8 bases. CDR3 size: 13 residues. Germline V gene lookup returns CDR1 LGHNT and CDR2 FRNRAP. V shed 1 base and J 8 bases; nucleotides not matched to a gene: 1. In nucleotides, the CDR3 is TGTGCTAGTGGTTTGGAAGCGGGGGATGAGCAGTTCTTC. Its translation: CASGLEAGDEQFF.

This clonotype was seen a few times. The V call is TRBV18, the J call TRBJ2-7; no firm D call. The germline V and J ends were trimmed by 2 bases and 2 bases, with 19 bases remaining between them. The CDR3 is 17 amino acids. CDR1 and CDR2 from the germline V gene are KGHSH and LQKENI. The CDR3 reads CASSPSNPGRIPYEQYF. The CDR3 nucleotides are TGTGCCAGCTCACCATCGAATCCAGGACGGATCCCCTACGAGCAGTACTTC.

The V and J genes are TRBV12-3 or TRBV12-4 and TRBJ2-7, with 10 bases aligning to TRBD1. This CDR3 spans 14 amino acids. Trimming removed 1 base from V and 6 bases from J; junction bases left unmatched: 3. CDR3 nucleotide sequence: TGTGCCAGCAGTTTAGAGGGACAGGGGCCCGAGCAGTACTTC. Residues: CASSLEGQGPEQYF.

There are a few counts of this clonotype. V and J are TRBV20-1 and TRBJ2-3; D possibly uses TRBD1 or TRBD2 (5 bases each). The CDR3 extends over 14 amino acids. Germline values: CDR1 DFQATT, CDR2 SNEGSKA (reference sequence). V dropped 5 bases and J dropped 0 bases, with 12 bases sitting between them. The CDR3 bases are TGCAGTGCTCCGGTGGGGGTTAGCACAGATACGCAGTATTTT. Amino acids: CSAPVGVSTDTQYF.

This rearrangement joins TRBV20-1 to TRBJ2-1; no clear D gene. The ends were cut back, 4 bases at V and 8 bases at J, with 6 bases in the middle. This CDR3 spans 10 amino acids. Germline-derived CDR1 and CDR2 are DFQATT and SNEGSKA (reference sequence). CDR3 in amino acids: CSAMCDEQFF. The CDR3 coding sequence is TGCAGTGCTATGTGCGATGAGCAGTTCTTC.

This clonotype has a handful of counts. The rearrangement links TRBV7-2 to TRBJ1-2, with D hard to call. This CDR3 has 15 amino acids. Trimming shortened V by 5 bases and J by 0 bases, and 13 bases separated the two germline ends. CDR1 is SGHTA and CDR2 is FQGNSA in the germline V gene. CDR3 loop: CASSPPNLANYGYTF. In DNA form, the CDR3 reads TGTGCCAGCAGCCCCCCCAATCTAGCTAACTATGGCTACACCTTC.

The genes are TRBV6-1 and TRBJ2-3; 10 positions match TRBD2. J was trimmed by 0 bases and V by 7 bases; bases with no gene match: 16. The CDR3 contains 19 residues. Germline V gene lookup returns CDR1 MNHNS and CDR2 SASEGT. The DNA for the CDR3 is TGTGCCAGCACCGGACCAGCGGGGGGGCGCCAACGTAGCACAGATACGCAGTATTTT. This gives the protein CASTGPAGGRQRSTDTQYF.

This clonotype was seen a handful of times. The chain uses TRBV15 and TRBJ2-7, with 7 bases fitting TRBD1. CDR1 and CDR2 from the germline V gene are LNHNV and YYDKDF (reference sequence). After removal of 3 bases from V and 2 bases from J, the junction contained 4 bases not matched to a gene. This CDR3 has 14 amino acids. The CDR3 region has the DNA TGTGCCACCAGCAGGGGGGACAGACCCTACGAGCAGTACTTC. Translation gives CATSRGDRPYEQYF.

This clonotype was detected ten times or more. V is TRBV12-3 or TRBV12-4 and J is TRBJ1-5, with D tentatively TRBD1 (5 bases). V lost 3 bases, J lost 7 bases, and 7 bases lay in between. The CDR3 is made up of 12 amino acids. The CDR3: CASSFWDQPQHF. CDR3 coding DNA: TGTGCCAGCAGTTTTTGGGACCAGCCCCAGCATTTT.

This clonotype was observed a few times. This chain uses TRBV7-2 with TRBJ2-5; no clear D. V shed 2 bases and J shed 1 base, with 8 bases lying between them. The germline V gene has CDR1 SGHTA and CDR2 FQGNSA. The CDR3 covers 14 residues. The CDR3 reads CASSLWHPQETQYF. CDR3 nucleotide sequence: TGTGCCAGCAGCTTATGGCACCCCCAAGAGACCCAGTACTTC.

CDR3 coding DNA: TGTGCCTGGAGTAAGGGGACCGATAGCAATCAGCCCCAGCATTTT. Translation: CAWSKGTDSNQPQHF. The chain recombines TRBV30 with TRBJ1-5; D possibly corresponds to TRBD1 (5 bases). Germline CDR1 GTSNPN, CDR2 SVGIG (reference sequence). V was pared by 2 bases and J by 0 bases, with 11 bases between. CDR3 size: 15 residues.

This chain links TRBV18 with TRBJ1-5, with 10 bases identical to TRBD1. Germline V gene lookup returns CDR1 KGHSH and CDR2 LQKENI. The CDR3 has 15 amino acids. V shed 3 bases, J shed 6 bases, and the junction held 5 bases outside the gene matches. CDR3 nucleotide sequence: TGTGCCAGCTCACCCTTCGACAGGGGGCTTCAGCCCCAGCATTTT. Translation: CASSPFDRGLQPQHF. The full variable domain, rest sourced from reference TRBV18 and TRBJ1-5, is NAGVMQNPRHLVRRRGQEARLRCSPMKGHSHVYWYRQLPEEGLKFMVYLQKENIIDESGMPKERFSAEFPKEGPSILRIQQVVRGDSAAYFCASSPFDRGLQPQHFGDGTRLSIL.

V usage is TRBV27 and J usage is TRBJ1-2; tentatively, D is TRBD1 (5 bases). The germline V gene encodes CDR1 MNHEY and CDR2 SMNVEV (reference sequence). Trimming removed 1 base at V and 6 bases at J, with 15 bases between. The length of the CDR3 is 15 residues. The CDR3 is CASSLLGTGTDGYTF. In nucleotides, the CDR3 is TGTGCCAGCAGTTTATTGGGGACCGGGACGGATGGCTACACCTTC.

This chain connects TRBV3-1 to TRBJ2-7; 7 bases are shared with TRBD2. Germline V gene lookup returns CDR1 LGHDT and CDR2 YNNKEL (reference sequence). The CDR3 runs to 15 residues. The J segment lost 10 bases and the V segment lost 3 bases, leaving 15 bases of the junction unmatched. CDR3 in DNA: TGTGCCAGCAGCCATACCGGGACTACCCTTTGGTCCCAGTACTTC. Its translation is CASSHTGTTLWSQYF.

This clonotype was seen many times. The chain uses TRBV6-5 and TRBJ2-5; 7 positions match TRBD1. The length of the CDR3 is 13 residues. Germline CDR1 and CDR2: MNHEY and SVGAGI. V shed 6 bases, J shed 3 bases, and the junction held 4 bases outside the gene matches. CDR3 nucleotides: TGTGCCAGCAGATCCGGGACAGAAGAGACCCAGTACTTC. This encodes CASRSGTEETQYF.

The chain joins TRBV28 to TRBJ2-6, with D possibly TRBD1 on 6 matching bases. Trimming cost V 1 base and J 5 bases, with 9 bases left between them. This CDR3 has 15 amino acids. CDR1 MDHEN and CDR2 SYDVKM come from the germline V gene. CDR3 protein: CASSLYQGRANVLTF. CDR3 bases: TGTGCCAGCAGTTTATATCAGGGGCGGGCCAACGTCCTGACTTTC.

This clonotype was seen more than once but under ten times. The rearrangement links TRBV12-3 or TRBV12-4 to TRBJ2-7, with 12 nucleotides matching TRBD2. Trimming took 6 bases from V and 1 from J; bases not matched to a gene: 7. The CDR3 runs to 16 residues. CDR3 protein: CASRSSGGAYSYEQYF. The DNA of the CDR3 is TGTGCCAGCAGATCTAGCGGGGGGGCCTATTCCTACGAGCAGTACTTC.

Details on this clonotype: Given a much more abundant clone one base away, this may be a read error. The chain links TRBV12-3 or TRBV12-4 to TRBJ2-1, with D perhaps being TRBD1 or TRBD2 (7 bases each). This CDR3 has 16 amino acids. Trimming left V 5 bases short and J 6 bases short, with 20 bases between. The CDR3 region has the DNA TGTGCCAGCAGTCCAAGGGAGGGGGCATCGTGCAATGAGCAGTTCTTC. Translated: CASSPREGASCNEQFF.

The chain couples TRBV20-1 to TRBJ2-7; a weak D match, TRBD2 (6 bases). The CDR3 runs to 13 residues. Trimming removed 1 base from V and 3 bases from J, with 10 bases in between. Looked up from germline, CDR1 is DFQATT and CDR2 is SNEGSKA (reference sequence). CDR3 region: CSARGSGDYEQYF. The CDR3 DNA is TGCAGTGCTAGAGGGTCGGGGGACTACGAGCAGTACTTC.

In its sample, this clonotype was seen a few times. This chain uses TRBV10-3 with TRBJ1-5, with D perhaps matching TRBD1 (5 bases). The CDR3 length is 16 residues. Trimming pared 0 bases from V and 6 bases from J, leaving 15 bases between. CDR1 and CDR2 (germline): ENHRY, SYGVKD. The CDR3 bases are TGTGCCATCAGTGAGTCTGGTAGGCAGGGCATTCAGCCCCAGCATTTT. Its translation: CAISESGRQGIQPQHF.

This clonotype was detected a few times. The V and J genes are TRBV12-5 and TRBJ1-2; TRBD1 matches at 7 bases. Germline V gene data show CDR1 as LGHNT and CDR2 as FRNRAP. The CDR3 runs to 12 residues. After removal of 6 bases from V and 7 bases from J, the junction contained 5 bases not matched to a gene. The CDR3 nucleotides read TGTGCTAGTGGGACAGGGCCGTCTGGCTACACCTTC. Amino acids: CASGTGPSGYTF.

This clonotype appeared a few times. The rearrangement uses TRBV29-1 and TRBJ2-3; 9 nucleotides line up with TRBD1. V gave up 3 bases and J gave up 0 bases; unmatched junction bases: 4. Germline V CDR1 and CDR2: SQVTM, ANQGSEA. CDR3 size: 15 residues. CDR3 sequence: CSVEGTGTSTDTQYF. The CDR3 region has the DNA TGCAGCGTTGAGGGGACAGGGACAAGCACAGATACGCAGTATTTT.

This clonotype was found a few times. The rearrangement uses TRBV10-3 and TRBJ2-7; 7 bases are shared with TRBD2. The CDR3 has 13 residues. CDR1 is ENHRY and CDR2 is SYGVKD in the germline V gene. V dropped 4 bases and J dropped 7; count of bases not matched to a gene: 7. CDR3 protein: CAISGLAGPEQYF. CDR3 nucleotides: TGTGCCATCAGTGGACTAGCAGGACCTGAGCAGTACTTC.